Listed below are T cell receptor beta chains from one sample, sequenced in a study of T cell responses to AZD1222 COVID-19 vaccine. The assay was immunoSEQ multiplex PCR, and TCRdb's table has in-frame clones only and misses some. Seen here are 120,000 or so clones, roughly 91% observed once, and the top ten hold around 30%. The material was peripheral blood, obtained on day 0 of AZD1222 vaccination. Receptors originate from an adult in good health. CDR3s include the opening cysteine and the closing phenylalanine or tryptophan. A D gene is named only where the DNA matches it firmly. Not all rows give a size; the values are once, few, many and, for expanded clones, a class.

J gene	V gene	clone size	D gene	CDR3 length	CDR3 DNA	CDR3 protein
TRBJ1-6	TRBV6-5	-	-	15	TGTGCCAGCAGCGACTCGGGGGGCGCAAATTCACCCCTCCACTTT	CASSDSGGANSPLHF
TRBJ2-7	TRBV5-1	-	TRBD2	14	TGCGCCAGCAGTTGGCTAGCGGCGAAGAACGAGCAGTACTTC	CASSWLAAKNEQYF
TRBJ2-7	TRBV12-3/TRBV12-4	-	-	11	TGTGCCACCAGCCTGGGGGGCGAGCAGTACTTC	CATSLGGEQYF
TRBJ1-1	TRBV11-2	-	-	13	TGTGCCAGCAGCTTAGAGAGGGACACTGAAGCTTTCTTT	CASSLERDTEAFF
TRBJ1-3	TRBV18	-	TRBD1	17	TGTGCCAGCTCACCAGGGACAGGGATTATCTCTGGAAACACCATATATTTT	CASSPGTGIISGNTIYF
TRBJ2-1	TRBV7-2	-	TRBD2	15	TGTGCCAGCAGCCTTCGACTAGCTCCTGAGGAGGAGCAGTTCTTC	CASSLRLAPEEEQFF
TRBJ1-5	TRBV27	-	-	13	TGTGCCAGCAGTTTGGTCAGAAATCAGCCCCAGCATTTT	CASSLVRNQPQHF
TRBJ1-4	TRBV12-1	-	-	14	TGTGCCAGCAGCAATCCTCGGATTAATGAAAAACTGTTTTTT	CASSNPRINEKLFF
TRBJ1-5	TRBV27	-	-	18	TGTGCCAGCACTTTATCCAGGGTCCGGACAGTTAGCAATCAGCCCCAGCATTTT	CASTLSRVRTVSNQPQHF
TRBJ1-2	TRBV25-1	-	-	13	TGTGCCAGCAGTGAATTGGGGGGCCGTGGCTACACCTTC	CASSELGGRGYTF
TRBJ1-5	TRBV6-2/TRBV6-3	-	TRBD1	13	TGTGCCAGCAGTTGGGACAGGGGTCAGCCCCAGCATTTT	CASSWDRGQPQHF
TRBJ1-1	TRBV19	-	TRBD1	14	TGTGCCAGTAGTGCCGGGACAGGGCTCACTGAAGCTTTCTTT	CASSAGTGLTEAFF
TRBJ1-2	TRBV4-1	-	TRBD1	14	TGCGCCAGCAGCCAAGAGGGACAGAACTATGGCTACACCTTC	CASSQEGQNYGYTF
TRBJ2-2	TRBV6-2/TRBV6-3	-	-	13	TGTGCCAGCAGTCTCAGCCGTACCGGGGAGCTGTTTTTT	CASSLSRTGELFF
TRBJ1-1	TRBV5-1	once	-	12	TGCGCCAGCAGCTTGGAAAGAGGGGAAGCTTTCTTT	CASSLERGEAFF
TRBJ1-2	TRBV25-1	-	TRBD1	17	TGTGCCAGCAGTGAAAAAGCAGGGGGCAAATACTATGGTGGCTACACCTTC	CASSEKAGGKYYGGYTF
TRBJ2-3	TRBV14	-	TRBD2	20	TGTGCCAGCAGCCAAGCCCCCCGGACTAGCGGGAGAGCTAGTACAGATACGCAGTATTTT	CASSQAPRTSGRASTDTQYF
TRBJ2-7	TRBV25-1	-	-	12	TGTGCCAGCAACGGGCTCTCCTACGAGCAGTACTTC	CASNGLSYEQYF
TRBJ1-3	TRBV14	-	-	16	TGTGCCAGCAGCCCGGTCGTTTTGGGATTTGGAAACACCATATATTTT	CASSPVVLGFGNTIYF
TRBJ2-2	TRBV15	once	TRBD2	18	TGTGCCACCAGCAGACCGGGACTAGCGGGAGGAAACACCGGGGAGCTGTTTTTT	CATSRPGLAGGNTGELFF
TRBJ1-4	TRBV6-5	-	-	15	TGTGCCAGCAGCCCAGGGAGGCGGGCTAATGAAAAACTGTTTTTT	CASSPGRRANEKLFF
TRBJ2-1	TRBV5-1	-	-	13	TGCGCCAGCAGCTTGGTGTTACGGGGTGAGCAGTTCTTC	CASSLVLRGEQFF
TRBJ1-2	TRBV19	-	-	15	TGTGCCAGTAGTATAGGTGGCAGTCCGTTTTATGGCTACACCTTC	CASSIGGSPFYGYTF
TRBJ2-7	TRBV4-1	once	TRBD2	16	TGCGCCAGCAGCCAAGAAGAACTAGCGGGGTTCTACGAGCAGTACTTC	CASSQEELAGFYEQYF
TRBJ1-5	TRBV5-8	-	-	14	TGTGCCAGCAGCTTGGTCGGGCGGAGTCAGCCCCAGCATTTT	CASSLVGRSQPQHF
TRBJ1-3	TRBV6-6	-	-	16	TGTGCCAGCAGTTACGCGGAAGAGCTACTAGGAAACACCATATATTTT	CASSYAEELLGNTIYF
TRBJ1-2	TRBV28	-	TRBD1	15	TGTGCCAGCAGATACGGGACAGGGAGTAACTATGGCTACACCTTC	CASRYGTGSNYGYTF
TRBJ2-7	TRBV5-1	once	TRBD1	16	TGCGCCAGCAGCTTGGAACTAGGGCAGGGGGCTAGAGAGCAGTACTTC	CASSLELGQGAREQYF
TRBJ1-1	TRBV6-5	-	-	14	TGTGCCAGCAGGGCAACAAGTTCCAACACTGAAGCTTTCTTT	CASRATSSNTEAFF
TRBJ2-7	TRBV3-1/TRBV3-2	-	-	15	TGTGCCAGCAGCGCTGCCGCCGGGGGGCTCTACGAGCAGTACTTC	CASSAAAGGLYEQYF
TRBJ1-4	TRBV5-1	-	TRBD1	14	TGCGCCAGCAGCTTGGGACAGGGGGAGGAAAAACTGTTTTTT	CASSLGQGEEKLFF
TRBJ1-1	TRBV29-1	-	TRBD1	14	TGCAGCACCGGACAGTCCACAGGGGGCACTGAAGCTTTCTTT	CSTGQSTGGTEAFF
TRBJ2-5	TRBV25-1	-	TRBD2	15	TGTGCCAGCACCCTAGCGGGAGGGCCCGGAGAGACCCAGTACTTC	CASTLAGGPGETQYF
TRBJ2-1	TRBV6-1	-	-	16	TGTGCCAGCAGTGTGAGCCAGGGGAGCTCCTACAATGAGCAGTTCTTC	CASSVSQGSSYNEQFF
TRBJ2-5	TRBV11-1	-	-	13	TGTGCCAGCAGCCAAGGGCACGGGGAGACCCAGTACTTC	CASSQGHGETQYF
TRBJ1-2	TRBV27	-	-	12	TGTGCCAGCAGTTCGGGGAGAAATGGCTACACCTTC	CASSSGRNGYTF
TRBJ2-5	TRBV5-4	-	TRBD2	17	TGTGCCAGCAGCCGAACCGGACTAGCGGGAGATGGCGAGACCCAGTACTTC	CASSRTGLAGDGETQYF
TRBJ1-1	TRBV6-5	-	-	13	TGTGCCAGCAGTAATTGGGGGAACACTGAAGCTTTCTTT	CASSNWGNTEAFF
TRBJ1-5	TRBV19	many	-	13	TGTGCCAGTAGTATTTCGGGGAGTCAGCCCCAGCATTTT	CASSISGSQPQHF
TRBJ2-7	TRBV9	-	-	14	TGTGCCAGCAGCGTAGATGGGAGCTCCTACGAGCAGTACTTC	CASSVDGSSYEQYF
TRBJ2-4	TRBV2	-	TRBD1	17	TGTGCCAGCAGTGCCACCGGGACAGGGGCCCTCAAAAACATTCAGTACTTC	CASSATGTGALKNIQYF
TRBJ1-3	TRBV5-1	-	-	15	TGCGCCAGCAGCTTGGCTGGACACTCTGGAAACACCATATATTTT	CASSLAGHSGNTIYF
TRBJ1-6	TRBV7-6	-	TRBD1	15	TGTGCCAGCAGCTTAGGCGGGACAGGGGATTCACCCCTCCACTTT	CASSLGGTGDSPLHF
TRBJ2-2	TRBV7-2	-	TRBD2	15	TGTGCCAGCACCTCCCTGGGGGGGAATCCCGGGGAGCTGTTTTTT	CASTSLGGNPGELFF
TRBJ1-2	TRBV5-1	-	-	15	TGCGCCAGCAGCTATGATGGGAGGGCTGACTATGGCTACACCTTC	CASSYDGRADYGYTF
TRBJ1-1	TRBV3-1/TRBV3-2	-	-	15	TGTGCCAGCAGCCAAGGGGTAGACAGTGGGACTGAAGCTTTCTTT	CASSQGVDSGTEAFF
TRBJ2-5	TRBV30	-	-	11	TGTGCCTGGAGTGGAAAAGAGACCCAGTACTTC	CAWSGKETQYF
TRBJ2-3	TRBV24-1	-	-	12	TGTGCCACCAGTGACGTCACAGATACGCAGTATTTT	CATSDVTDTQYF
TRBJ2-5	TRBV2	-	-	14	TGTGCCAGCAGTGACGGTCGGGCACAAGAGACCCAGTACTTC	CASSDGRAQETQYF
TRBJ1-5	TRBV7-9	once	-	13	TGTGCCAGCAGCGCGGGGGCGGCTCAGCCCCAGCATTTT	CASSAGAAQPQHF
TRBJ1-5	TRBV15	-	-	13	TGTGCCACCAGCAGAGATCATGGTCAGCCCCAGCATTTT	CATSRDHGQPQHF
TRBJ2-7	TRBV4-1	-	-	13	TGCGCCAGCAGCCAAGAGTTGAGCGTTCAGCCGTACTTC	CASSQELSVQPYF
TRBJ2-1	TRBV7-3	-	-	15	TGTGCCAGCAGCTTAAGCGGACAGTCCTACAATGAGCAGTTCTTC	CASSLSGQSYNEQFF
TRBJ1-5	TRBV6-1	-	-	16	TGTGCCAGCAGTGAAGCGTTGGGGGCCAGCAATCAGCCCCAGCATTTT	CASSEALGASNQPQHF
TRBJ1-2	TRBV27	-	-	15	TGTGCCAGCAGCCCTGCCCCGGGTTTAAACTATGGCTACACCTTC	CASSPAPGLNYGYTF
TRBJ1-3	TRBV30	once	-	13	TGTGCCGGGAGCGTCTTCTCTGGAAACACCATATATTTT	CAGSVFSGNTIYF
TRBJ2-6	TRBV7-9	-	-	16	TGTGCCAGCAGCTTAGTAGTGACACGGGGGGCCAACGTCCTGACTTTC	CASSLVVTRGANVLTF